A single sample gave rise to the 30 T cell receptor beta chains below, sequenced in a study of blood T cell repertoires in COVID-19 (dated by TCRdb to between 2020 and 2021). Library construction relied on the immunoSEQ multiplex PCR assay. TCRdb holds this immuneACCESS table with in-frame rearrangements only. Some clones are missing; in checked studies, unresolved V genes explain under half, and the rest has no known cause. This sample lists about 480,000 clones; around 89% were detected once. The ten most abundant clones make up roughly 4.3% of the sample. Sample: peripheral blood. These receptors all come from a woman aged 25 to 39 with acute or convalescent COVID-19.

The gene calls are TRBV2 and TRBJ2-1; TRBD2 agrees at 8 bases. The CDR3 covers 15 residues. Germline V lookup: CDR1 SNHLY, CDR2 FYNNEI. J was trimmed by 8 bases and V by 6 bases; bases with no gene match: 12. The CDR3 here is CASSQLAGSLYEQFF. The CDR3 nucleotides are TGTGCCAGCAGCCAATTAGCGGGGTCTCTTTATGAGCAGTTCTTC.

The V gene is TRBV6-1, the J gene TRBJ2-7; possibly TRBD1 for D (5 bases). The CDR3 has 14 amino acids. In germline, CDR1 is MNHNS, CDR2 SASEGT. Trimming cost V 3 bases and J 5 bases, with 14 bases left between them. In DNA, the CDR3 is TGTGCCAGCAGTGATGTGGGGCGTACGAACGAGCAGTACTTC. Its translation: CASSDVGRTNEQYF.

CDR3 DNA sequence: TGTGCCAGCAGCTCTAGGGACAGCTCCTACGAGCAGTACTTC. This translates into CASSSRDSSYEQYF. The gene calls are TRBV7-8 and TRBJ2-7, with 7 positions matching TRBD1. The germline gives CDR1 SGHVS, CDR2 FQNEAQ. Unmatched junction bases numbered 3, after V lost 4 bases and J lost 0 bases. CDR3 length: 14 amino acids.

The genes are TRBV28 and TRBJ1-2; tentative D call: TRBD1 (6 bases). This CDR3 contains 14 residues. V dropped 5 bases and J dropped 5 bases, with 15 bases sitting between them. The germline V gene encodes CDR1 MDHEN and CDR2 SYDVKM. The CDR3 region is CASSEGSGAYGYTF. In DNA, the CDR3 is TGTGCCAGCAGTGAGGGATCAGGGGCTTATGGCTACACCTTC.

This chain connects TRBV18 to TRBJ1-1; D remains unclear. The V end lost 2 bases, the J end lost 7 bases, and 11 bases lay between the germline ends. The germline gives CDR1 KGHSH, CDR2 LQKENI. The CDR3 loop spans 13 amino acids. CDR3 nucleotides: TGTGCCAGCTCACCAAAGCAATACGGTGAAGCTTTCTTT. The encoded protein is CASSPKQYGEAFF.

J is TRBJ2-7 and V is TRBV6-1; possibly TRBD2 for D (6 bases). CDR1 is MNHNS and CDR2 is SASEGT in the germline V gene. The V and J ends lost 2 bases and 0 bases respectively, with 11 bases between them. This CDR3 region has 15 residues. DNA for the CDR3: TGTGCCAGCAGTGAAATTCAGGAGGGCTCCTACGAGCAGTACTTC. Protein product: CASSEIQEGSYEQYF.

Note on this clone: Other DNA sequences from this sample encode an identical CDR3 as well. J is TRBJ2-7 and V is TRBV4-1, with D possibly matching TRBD1 (5 bases). The germline gives CDR1 MGHRA, CDR2 YSYEKL. Trimming stripped 1 base from V and 3 bases from J, with 10 bases between. This CDR3 has 14 amino acids. The DNA for the CDR3 is TGCGCCAGCAGCCAAGGGGGCGGCAGCTACGAGCAGTACTTC. Its translation is CASSQGGGSYEQYF.

The rearrangement links TRBV9 to TRBJ2-3, with TRBD2 matching over 10 bases. Germline CDR1 SGDLS, CDR2 YYNGEE. J was trimmed by 0 bases and V by 0 bases; bases with no gene match: 1. The CDR3 runs to 16 residues. The CDR3 DNA is TGTGCCAGCAGCGTAGAGCGGGGGGGTAGCACAGATACGCAGTATTTT. It is translated as CASSVERGGSTDTQYF.

The chain combines TRBV5-1 with TRBJ1-6; maybe TRBD1 (5 bases). The CDR3 is 15 amino acids. The V end lost 4 bases, the J end lost 8 bases, and 16 bases lay between the germline ends. The germline CDR1 and CDR2 sequences are SGHRS and YFSETQ. CDR3 nucleotide sequence: TGCGCCAGCAGCCCTGCATGGGGCGGGGATTCACCCCTCCACTTT. This codes for CASSPAWGGDSPLHF. Using reference TRBV5-1 and TRBJ1-6 for the parts outside the CDR3, the full variable domain is KAGVTQTPRYLIKTRGQQVTLSCSPISGHRSVSWYQQTPGQGLQFLFEYFSETQRNKGNFPGRFSGRQFSNSRSEMNVSTLELGDSALYLCASSPAWGGDSPLHFGNGTRLTVT.

The chain recombines TRBV28 with TRBJ2-1; 11 nucleotides line up with TRBD2. Germline lookup yields CDR1 MDHEN and CDR2 SYDVKM. V was clipped by 6 bases and J by 4 bases; unmatched bases: 5. The CDR3 is 15 residues long. In nucleotides, the CDR3 is TGTGCCAGCAGCCTACTAGCGGGGGCGTACAATGAGCAGTTCTTC. Translating it yields CASSLLAGAYNEQFF.

V gene TRBV2 combines with J gene TRBJ1-2; D not certain. This CDR3 is built from 14 residues. The ends were cut back, 4 bases at V and 1 base at J, with 10 bases in the middle. Germline V gene data show CDR1 as SNHLY and CDR2 as FYNNEI. The CDR3 sequence is CASSGPGVNYGYTF. CDR3 nucleotides: TGTGCCAGCAGTGGGCCGGGAGTTAACTATGGCTACACCTTC.

This clone was observed a single time. The same CDR3 can be traced to other DNA sequences in this sample. The rearrangement links TRBV28 to TRBJ2-5; D is undetermined. Germline-derived CDR1 and CDR2 are MDHEN and SYDVKM. The CDR3 consists of 13 residues. V lost 1 base and J lost 1, with 4 bases in between. DNA of the CDR3: TGTGCCAGCAGTTTATCGGGCCAAGAGACCCAGTACTTC. Encoded protein: CASSLSGQETQYF.

V is TRBV2 and J is TRBJ1-4; 8 bases are shared with TRBD1. The ends lost 6 bases at V and 7 bases at J; junction bases unmatched: 7. Germline V gene lookup returns CDR1 SNHLY and CDR2 FYNNEI. This CDR3 region has 14 residues. CDR3 loop: CASRSQGAIEKLFF. The CDR3 DNA is TGTGCCAGCAGGTCTCAGGGGGCGATTGAAAAACTGTTTTTT.

V usage is TRBV30 and J usage is TRBJ1-1; TRBD1 is a possible D gene (5 bases). Per the germline V gene, CDR1 is GTSNPN and CDR2 is SVGIG (reference sequence). Between the trimmed V and J ends, which lost 2 bases and 5 bases, there was a span of 9 bases. The length of the CDR3 is 12 residues. CDR3 amino acids: CAWSSGGTEAFF. The DNA for the CDR3 is TGTGCCTGGAGTAGCGGGGGGACTGAAGCTTTCTTT.

The genes are TRBV9 and TRBJ2-5; 10 nucleotides agree with TRBD2. Germline values: CDR1 SGDLS, CDR2 YYNGEE. V was clipped by 2 bases and J by 0 bases; unmatched bases: 4. This CDR3 is 16 amino acids long. The CDR3 coding sequence is TGTGCCAGCAGCGTTACTAGCGGGGCGGACCAAGAGACCCAGTACTTC. Translating it yields CASSVTSGADQETQYF. Using reference TRBV9 and TRBJ2-5 for the parts outside the CDR3, the full variable domain is DSGVTQTPKHLITATGQRVTLRCSPRSGDLSVYWYQQSLDQGLQFLIQYYNGEERAKGNILERFSAQQFPDLHSELNLSSLELGDSALYFCASSVTSGADQETQYFGPGTRLLVL.

This clone has only a few counts. The chain uses TRBV4-2 and TRBJ1-6; D is possibly TRBD1 (6 bases). The CDR3 totals 14 residues. Germline CDR1 LGHNA, CDR2 YNFKEQ. The V and J ends lost 0 bases and 7 bases respectively, with 7 bases between them. CDR3 protein: CASSQDRGNSPLHF. In nucleotides, the CDR3 is TGTGCCAGCAGCCAAGACAGGGGAAATTCACCCCTCCACTTT.

The chain is built from TRBV30 and TRBJ2-7, with 7 bases that match TRBD1. This CDR3 spans 17 amino acids. From germline, CDR1 is GTSNPN and CDR2 SVGIG (reference sequence). The J segment lost 3 bases and the V segment lost 0 bases, leaving 14 bases of the junction unmatched. CDR3 sequence reads: CAWSVGPGQAIYYEQYF. CDR3 bases: TGTGCCTGGAGTGTAGGTCCCGGACAGGCCATTTACTACGAGCAGTACTTC.

The V call is TRBV18, the J call TRBJ2-5; D is possibly TRBD2 (5 bases). This CDR3 has 21 residues. CDR1 is KGHSH, CDR2 LQKENI, per germline. Trimming shortened V by 3 bases and J by 2 bases, and 31 bases separated the two germline ends. The CDR3 sequence: CASSPTEGLTLGPGIQETQYF. CDR3 sequence (DNA): TGTGCCAGCTCACCGACGGAAGGATTAACCCTCGGGCCCGGGATTCAAGAGACCCAGTACTTC.

The chain couples TRBV3-1 (or the pseudogene TRBV3-2) to TRBJ2-2; maybe TRBD2 (6 bases). In germline, CDR1 is LGHDT, CDR2 YNNKEL (reference sequence). The CDR3 extends over 13 amino acids. V was trimmed by 1 base and J by 7 bases, leaving 7 bases between them. CDR3 loop: CASSQGDFGELFF. As DNA, the CDR3 is TGTGCCAGCAGCCAAGGGGACTTCGGGGAGCTGTTTTTT.

This chain joins TRBV27 and TRBJ1-1; the match to TRBD1 covers 7 bases. The CDR3 has 15 amino acids. The V gene's germline CDR1 is MNHEY and CDR2 SMNVEV (reference sequence). V gave up 0 bases and J gave up 1 base; unmatched junction bases: 2. The CDR3: CASSLSGTANTEAFF. CDR3 nucleotides: TGTGCCAGCAGTTTATCGGGGACAGCGAACACTGAAGCTTTCTTT.

This clone was recorded only once. The genes are TRBV4-1 and TRBJ1-5; D is unclear. CDR3 length: 15 amino acids. The ends were cut back, 0 bases at V and 4 bases at J, with 10 bases in the middle. CDR1 is MGHRA and CDR2 is YSYEKL in the germline V gene. In DNA form, the CDR3 reads TGCGCCAGCAGCCAAGATGTGACGGGAAATCAGCCCCAGCATTTT. Protein product: CASSQDVTGNQPQHF.

The CDR3 nucleotides are TGTGCCAGCAGCCGGCGGGGAGGGGGATCCTACGAGCAGTACTTC. Translating it yields CASSRRGGGSYEQYF. The rearrangement links TRBV7-3 to TRBJ2-7, with D perhaps TRBD2 (7 bases). Trimming removed 5 bases from V and 1 base from J, with 15 bases in between. Germline V gene lookup returns CDR1 SGHTA and CDR2 FQGTGA. The CDR3 spans 15 residues.

The table lists this clone with a few counts. At the DNA level, this CDR3 is encoded by other sequences in the same sample as well. The chain couples TRBV18 to TRBJ1-5, with 9 bases aligning to TRBD1. Germline loops: CDR1 KGHSH, CDR2 LQKENI. V lost 3 bases and J lost 6; bases outside the gene matches: 15. This CDR3 has 18 residues. In DNA, the CDR3 is TGTGCCAGCTCACCGAAACAAATCTGGACAGGGGAGGGTCAGCCCCAGCATTTT. It translates to CASSPKQIWTGEGQPQHF.

The V and J genes are TRBV11-2 and TRBJ1-6; TRBD1 might be the D (6 bases). Trimming took 5 bases from V and 6 from J, leaving 11 bases between them. This CDR3 contains 14 residues. Germline CDR1 is SGHAT and CDR2 is FQNNGV. Written as DNA, the CDR3 is TGTGCCAGCAGCCGTACAGGGTTTAATTCACCCCTCCACTTT. It specifies CASSRTGFNSPLHF. Full variable domain (rest looked up from reference TRBV11-2 and TRBJ1-6): EAGVAQSPRYKIIEKRQSVAFWCNPISGHATLYWYQQILGQGPKLLIQFQNNGVVDDSQLPKDRFSAERLKGVDSTLKIQPAKLEDSAVYLCASSRTGFNSPLHFGNGTRLTVT.

V usage is TRBV2 and J usage is TRBJ2-7; 7 bases agree with TRBD1. CDR3 length: 14 residues. V shed 6 bases, J shed 0 bases, and the junction held 5 bases outside the gene matches. Germline CDR1 and CDR2: SNHLY and FYNNEI. CDR3 DNA sequence: TGTGCCAGCAGCCGGGACAGCGTCTCCTACGAGCAGTACTTC. Translation gives CASSRDSVSYEQYF. The full variable domain, with the rest looked up from reference TRBV2 and TRBJ2-7, is EPEVTQTPSHQVTQMGQEVILRCVPISNHLYFYWYRQILGQKVEFLVSFYNNEISEKSEIFDDQFSVERPDGSNFTLKIRSTKLEDSAMYFCASSRDSVSYEQYFGPGTRLTVT.

J is TRBJ2-6 and V is TRBV7-3; unclear D gene. Germline loops: CDR1 SGHTA, CDR2 FQGTGA. V lost 4 bases to trimming and J lost 0 bases, with 4 bases between them. The CDR3 runs 14 residues. The CDR3 loop reads CASSSLSGANVLTF. The CDR3 DNA sequence: TGTGCCAGCAGCTCTCTCTCTGGGGCCAACGTCCTGACTTTC. Full variable domain (remainder filled in from reference TRBV7-3 and TRBJ2-6): GAGVSQTPSNKVTEKGKYVELRCDPISGHTALYWYRQSLGQGPEFLIYFQGTGAADDSGLPNDRFFAVRPEGSVSTLKIQRTERGDSAVYLCASSSLSGANVLTFGAGSRLTVL.

This chain connects TRBV6-5 to TRBJ1-5; D unclear. CDR1 is MNHEY and CDR2 is SVGAGI in the germline V gene. The CDR3 runs 15 residues. Deletions cut 6 bases from V and 0 bases from J, with 12 bases between. The CDR3 reads CASSRHSNSNQPQHF. The CDR3 bases are TGTGCCAGCAGCAGACATTCCAATAGCAATCAGCCCCAGCATTTT.

The chain is built from TRBV13 and TRBJ1-3, with D possibly TRBD1 on 5 matching bases. V was shortened by 0 bases and J by 0 bases, with 6 bases between the two germline ends. The CDR3 sequence is 15 residues long. Germline CDR1 is PRHDT and CDR2 is FYEKMQ (reference sequence). The CDR3 bases are TGTGCCAGCAGCTTAGGCACAGGCTCTGGAAACACCATATATTTT. Translated, it gives CASSLGTGSGNTIYF.

The genes are TRBV4-1 and TRBJ2-1; D might be TRBD2 (5 bases). Germline CDR1 MGHRA, CDR2 YSYEKL. V was trimmed by 1 base and J by 9 bases, leaving 16 bases between them. The CDR3 consists of 15 residues. CDR3 loop: CASSQVDRGMGEQFF. In DNA, the CDR3 is TGCGCCAGCAGCCAAGTCGACCGGGGAATGGGTGAGCAGTTCTTC.

The V gene is TRBV5-4, the J gene TRBJ1-1, with 9 nucleotides matching TRBD1. This CDR3 is 14 amino acids long. The germline gives CDR1 SGHNT, CDR2 YYREEE (reference sequence). V gave up 3 bases and J gave up 1 base; unmatched junction bases: 1. CDR3 bases: TGTGCCAGCAGCTCGGGACAGGGGAACACTGAAGCTTTCTTT. Its protein product is CASSSGQGNTEAFF. Combining the CDR3 with reference TRBV5-4 and TRBJ1-1 gives the whole variable domain ETGVTQSPTHLIKTRGQQVTLRCSSQSGHNTVSWYQQALGQGPQFIFQYYREEENGRGNFPPRFSGLQFPNYSSELNVNALELDDSALYLCASSSGQGNTEAFFGQGTRLTVV.